The present T cell receptor (beta chain) was sequenced within a study of T cells expressing NK-cell markers. Study-level information: In the group of eight sequenced donors, seven were HCMV-seropositive and one was seronegative.

Libraries used 5'RACE template switching adding universal primer site and UMIs. TCRdb reprocessed the 5' RACE reads; each CDR3 protein has one entry and no DNA is given. This listing includes approximately 170,000 distinct CDR3 sequences. Germline-derived CDR1 and CDR2 are GTSNPN and SVGIG (reference sequence). This CDR3 comprises 14 residues. The sequenced sample consisted of blood T cells: a sorted CD56 or NKG2C T cell subset, CD4+ or CD8+ T cells, or bulk PBMC T cells (not recorded which). This chain links TRBV30 with TRBJ2-5; with no DNA, the TCRdb D assignment of TRBD2 cannot be verified. The TCR was taken from a man aged 18-69 years in good health. CDR3: CAWSVGGIQETQYF.